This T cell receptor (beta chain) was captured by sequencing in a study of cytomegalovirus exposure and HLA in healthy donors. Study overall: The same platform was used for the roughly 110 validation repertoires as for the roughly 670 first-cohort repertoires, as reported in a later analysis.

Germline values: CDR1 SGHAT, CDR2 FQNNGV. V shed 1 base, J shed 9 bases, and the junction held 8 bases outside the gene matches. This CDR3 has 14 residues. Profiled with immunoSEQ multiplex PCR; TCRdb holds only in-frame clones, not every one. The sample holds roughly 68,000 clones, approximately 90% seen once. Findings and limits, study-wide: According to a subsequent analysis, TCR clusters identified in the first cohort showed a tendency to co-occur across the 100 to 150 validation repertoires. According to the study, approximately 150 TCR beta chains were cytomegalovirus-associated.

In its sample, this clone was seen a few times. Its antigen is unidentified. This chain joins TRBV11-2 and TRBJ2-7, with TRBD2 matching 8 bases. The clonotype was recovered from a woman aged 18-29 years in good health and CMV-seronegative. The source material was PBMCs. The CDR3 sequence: CASSLAGGPRVQYF. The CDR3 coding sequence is TGTGCCAGCAGCTTAGCGGGAGGGCCGCGTGTGCAGTACTTC.